These 13 T cell receptor beta chains share one sample of origin, sequenced in a study of beta chain features in type 1 diabetes. Of the isolated RNA, all was reverse transcribed, and so the sequenced material was expressed TCRB transcripts. Data came from immunoSEQ multiplex PCR; TCRdb stores just in-frame clones and leaves some out. Among about 210,000 clones, 9.5% to 13% were seen once, and the ten largest hold approximately 1.5%. The sample was central memory CD4+ T cells from blood. These receptors were obtained from a man younger than 35 in good health.

The chain combines TRBV7-2 with TRBJ2-3; D is ambiguous. V dropped 6 bases and J dropped 0 bases, with 10 bases sitting between them. CDR1 and CDR2 (germline): SGHTA, FQGNSA. This CDR3 has 14 residues. The CDR3 region has the DNA TGTGCCAGCAGGCCCCCGGGCAGCACAGATACGCAGTATTTT. Its protein is CASRPPGSTDTQYF.

This clone was seen a handful of times. The CDR3 nucleotides are TGTGCCAGCAGCTACACCCTGAGCACAGATACGCAGTATTTT. Translated: CASSYTLSTDTQYF. The V call is TRBV11-2, the J call TRBJ2-3; D not certain. The CDR3 totals 14 residues. The germline V and J ends were trimmed by 4 bases and 0 bases, with 8 bases remaining between them. Germline-derived CDR1 and CDR2 are SGHAT and FQNNGV.

The chain employs TRBV7-8 and TRBJ2-6; D not certain. There are 13 residues in the CDR3. Between the trimmed V and J ends, which lost 3 bases and 2 bases, there was a span of 2 bases. CDR1 SGHVS and CDR2 FQNEAQ come from the germline V gene. As DNA, the CDR3 is TGTGCCAGCAGCTTGGCTGGGGCCAACGTCCTGACTTTC. It codes for CASSLAGANVLTF.

This clone occurred a few times. This chain links TRBV15 with TRBJ1-5; D gene unclear. Per the germline V gene, CDR1 is LNHNV and CDR2 is YYDKDF (reference sequence). The CDR3 is 14 residues long. The V end was cut by 3 bases, the J end by 11 bases, with 17 bases between. The CDR3 DNA reads as TGTGCCACCAGCAGGTCCCCATCTGACGCCGCCCAGCATTTT. This gives the protein CATSRSPSDAAQHF.

The chain joins TRBV30 to TRBJ2-7; 9 bases align to TRBD2. CDR1 is GTSNPN and CDR2 is SVGIG in the germline V gene (reference sequence). V gave up 0 bases and J gave up 9 bases; unmatched junction bases: 6. CDR3 length equals 13 residues. The CDR3 DNA sequence: TGTGCCTGGAGTGTCCTAGCGGGGAGGGGGCAGTACTTC. This sequence encodes CAWSVLAGRGQYF.

The V gene is TRBV4-2, the J gene TRBJ1-1, with D possibly TRBD1 on 5 matching bases. CDR3 size: 15 residues. Per germline, CDR1 LGHNA and CDR2 YNFKEQ. V was trimmed by 4 bases and J by 1 base, leaving 13 bases between them. CDR3 DNA sequence: TGTGCCAGCAGCCTGGGCCACACAGGGAACACTGAAGCTTTCTTT. Its translation: CASSLGHTGNTEAFF.

For the CDR3, the DNA is TGTGCCAGCAGCTTAGATTCCTTAAAAACCGGGGAGCTGTTTTTT. It is translated as CASSLDSLKTGELFF. The rearrangement joins TRBV7-3 to TRBJ2-2; D gene unclear. The germline gives CDR1 SGHTA, CDR2 FQGTGA. The CDR3 has 15 residues. V was shortened by 2 bases and J by 5 bases, with 12 bases between the two germline ends.

V usage is TRBV11-2 and J usage is TRBJ2-5; perhaps TRBD1 as D (5 bases). V was clipped by 5 bases and J by 1 base, with 8 bases between them. The CDR3 covers 13 residues. CDR1 and CDR2 (germline): SGHAT, FQNNGV. The CDR3 region is CASSKDSQETQYF. The CDR3 coding sequence is TGTGCCAGCAGCAAAGACAGCCAAGAGACCCAGTACTTC.

A few counts support this clone. This chain connects TRBV11-2 to TRBJ2-3; D unclear. The germline CDR1 and CDR2 sequences are SGHAT and FQNNGV. This CDR3 is 12 amino acids long. The V gene lost 1 base and the J gene lost 6 bases, with 5 bases spanning the gap. The CDR3: CASSLVFDTQYF. DNA for the CDR3: TGTGCCAGCAGCTTAGTATTCGATACGCAGTATTTT.

In its sample, this clone was seen a few times. The chain employs TRBV6-6 and TRBJ2-7, with 10 positions matching TRBD2. CDR3 length: 13 amino acids. Germline CDR1 is MNHNY and CDR2 is SVGAGI (reference sequence). J lost 5 bases, V lost 5 bases, and 3 bases had no gene match. CDR3 region: CASSPSGRDEQYF. The CDR3 nucleotides read TGTGCCAGCAGTCCTAGCGGGAGAGACGAGCAGTACTTC.

About this clone: Distinct nucleotide sequences in the sample also encode this CDR3. This chain joins TRBV11-2 and TRBJ2-7, with TRBD2 matching over 8 bases. J was trimmed by 3 bases and V by 5 bases; bases with no gene match: 9. Germline V gives CDR1 SGHAT, CDR2 FQNNGV. This CDR3 contains 15 residues. CDR3 nucleotides: TGTGCCAGCAGCCTCGGGCTAGCGGGCGTCTACGAGCAGTACTTC. Protein: CASSLGLAGVYEQYF.

V gene TRBV29-1 combines with J gene TRBJ2-1; 8 bases match TRBD1. CDR1 is SQVTM and CDR2 is ANQGSEA in the germline V gene. V lost 3 bases, J lost 7 bases, and 5 bases stayed unmatched. CDR3 length equals 13 residues. For the CDR3, the DNA is TGCAGCGTTGATGGGACAGGTGTTAATGAGCAGTTCTTC. This gives the protein CSVDGTGVNEQFF.

V is TRBV29-1 and J is TRBJ1-3, with D possibly being TRBD1 (6 bases). V lost 5 bases, J lost 0 bases, and 14 bases lay in between. Germline CDR1 SQVTM, CDR2 ANQGSEA. CDR3 length: 15 amino acids. The CDR3 region has the DNA TGCAGCGTTTACGGGGGCGGCCCCTCTGGAAACACCATATATTTT. This gives the protein CSVYGGGPSGNTIYF.